Many counts were recorded for the clone carrying this T cell receptor beta chain. Antigen unknown. Mismatch with germline at one junction end may stem from a read error. Breast cancer patients provided tissue from their axillary draining lymph nodes. This sample is drawn from a study of breast tumors, draining lymph nodes, adjacent tissues. The CDR3 covers 14 residues. Germline V lookup: CDR1 SSHAT, CDR2 FNYEAQ (reference sequence). TCRdb fed the multiplex PCR reads into MiXCR, producing one record per CDR3 protein. The table records roughly 86,000 distinct CDR3 sequences, roughly 20% of them present only once. Study outcomes and limitations: That most tumor T cells come from lymph nodes remained unproven. Luminal-like breast cancer showed significantly greater tumor-nontumor repertoire similarity than basal-like breast cancer did. Compared with lymph nodes, tumors were less diverse; compared with nontumor tissue, more. Data fit most tumor T cells coming from lymph node, expanding in tumor.

This chain joins TRBV7-7 and TRBJ2-5, with D perhaps TRBD1 (6 bases). Sequencing was done on a sample of axillary lymph node tissue. This TCR derives from a female donor with breast cancer. Some clones in this sample may be carry-over from other donors' samples. CDR3 DNA sequence: TGTGCTAGCAGCCCGATACAGGGTATGGAGACCCAGTACTTC. It translates to CASSPIQGMETQYF.